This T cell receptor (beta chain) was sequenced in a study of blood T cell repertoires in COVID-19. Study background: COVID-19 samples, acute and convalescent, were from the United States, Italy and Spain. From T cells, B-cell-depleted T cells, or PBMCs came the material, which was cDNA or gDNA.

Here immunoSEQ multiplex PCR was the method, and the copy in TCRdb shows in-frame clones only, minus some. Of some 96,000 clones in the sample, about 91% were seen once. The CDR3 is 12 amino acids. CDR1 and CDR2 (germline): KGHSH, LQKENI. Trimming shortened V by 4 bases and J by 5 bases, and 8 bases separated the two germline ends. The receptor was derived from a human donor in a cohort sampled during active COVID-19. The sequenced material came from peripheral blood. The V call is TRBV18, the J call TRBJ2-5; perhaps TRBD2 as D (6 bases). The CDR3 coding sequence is TGTGCCAGCTCACTGGGGAGGGAGACCCAGTACTTC. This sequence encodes CASSLGRETQYF. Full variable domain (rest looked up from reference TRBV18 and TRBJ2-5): NAGVMQNPRHLVRRRGQEARLRCSPMKGHSHVYWYRQLPEEGLKFMVYLQKENIIDESGMPKERFSAEFPKEGPSILRIQQVVRGDSAAYFCASSLGRETQYFGPGTRLLVL.